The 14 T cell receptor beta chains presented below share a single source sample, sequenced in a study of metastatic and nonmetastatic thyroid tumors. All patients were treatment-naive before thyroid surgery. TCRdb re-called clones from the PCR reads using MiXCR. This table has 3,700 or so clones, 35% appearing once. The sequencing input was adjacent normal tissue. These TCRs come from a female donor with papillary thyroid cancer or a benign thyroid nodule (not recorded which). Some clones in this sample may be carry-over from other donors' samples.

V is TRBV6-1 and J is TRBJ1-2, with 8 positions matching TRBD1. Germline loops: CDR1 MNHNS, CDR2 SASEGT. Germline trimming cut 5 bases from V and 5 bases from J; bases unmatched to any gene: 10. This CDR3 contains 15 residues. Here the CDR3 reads CASSPQTGAAYGYTF. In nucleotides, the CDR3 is TGTGCCAGCAGTCCACAGACAGGGGCGGCTTATGGCTACACCTTC.

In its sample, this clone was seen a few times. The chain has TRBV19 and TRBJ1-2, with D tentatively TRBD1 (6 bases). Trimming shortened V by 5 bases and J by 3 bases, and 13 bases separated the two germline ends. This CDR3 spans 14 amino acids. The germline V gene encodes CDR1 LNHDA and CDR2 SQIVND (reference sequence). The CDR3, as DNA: TGTGCCAGTAGTGAAGGGACACCATACTATGGCTACACCTTC. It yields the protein CASSEGTPYYGYTF.

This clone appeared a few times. DNA of the CDR3: TGTGCCAGCACCCAACCGAGCACAGATACGCAGTATTTT. Translating it yields CASTQPSTDTQYF. The J gene is TRBJ2-3, the V gene TRBV6-1; no clear D. The CDR3 length is 13 residues. Trimming removed 7 bases at V and 0 bases at J, with 8 bases between. Germline lookup yields CDR1 MNHNS and CDR2 SASEGT.

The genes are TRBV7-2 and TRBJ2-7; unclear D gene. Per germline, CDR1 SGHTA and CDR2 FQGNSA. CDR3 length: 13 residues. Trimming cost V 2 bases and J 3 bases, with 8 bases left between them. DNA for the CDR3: TGTGCCAGCAGCTTACGGGCAGGCTACGAGCAGTACTTC. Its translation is CASSLRAGYEQYF.

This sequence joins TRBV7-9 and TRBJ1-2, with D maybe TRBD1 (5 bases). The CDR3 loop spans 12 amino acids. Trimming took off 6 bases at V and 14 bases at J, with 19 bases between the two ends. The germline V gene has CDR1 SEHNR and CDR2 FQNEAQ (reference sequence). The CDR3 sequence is CASRAGHPIATF. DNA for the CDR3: TGTGCCAGCAGAGCGGGGCACCCTATCGCTACCTTC.

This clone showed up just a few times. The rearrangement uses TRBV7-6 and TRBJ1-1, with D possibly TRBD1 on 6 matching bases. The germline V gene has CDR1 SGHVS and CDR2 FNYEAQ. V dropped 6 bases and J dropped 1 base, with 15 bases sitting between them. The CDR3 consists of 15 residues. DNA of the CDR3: TGTGCCAGCAGACGGGACACCTACCCGAACACTGAAGCTTTCTTT. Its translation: CASRRDTYPNTEAFF.

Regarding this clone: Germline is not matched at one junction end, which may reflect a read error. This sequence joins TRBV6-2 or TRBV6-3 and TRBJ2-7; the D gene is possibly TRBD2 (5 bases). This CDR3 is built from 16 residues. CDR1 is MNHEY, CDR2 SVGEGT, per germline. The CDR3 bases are TGTGCCAGCAGTTACTCGACTATCAGAAGCTCCTACGATCAGTACTTC. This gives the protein CASSYSTIRSSYDQYF.

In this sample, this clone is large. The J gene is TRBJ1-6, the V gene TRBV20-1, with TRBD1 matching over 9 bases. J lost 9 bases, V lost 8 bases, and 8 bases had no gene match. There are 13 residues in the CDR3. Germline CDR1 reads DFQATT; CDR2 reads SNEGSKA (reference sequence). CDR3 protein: CSSKTGGSSPLHF. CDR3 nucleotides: TGCAGTTCTAAGACAGGGGGATCTTCACCCCTCCACTTT.

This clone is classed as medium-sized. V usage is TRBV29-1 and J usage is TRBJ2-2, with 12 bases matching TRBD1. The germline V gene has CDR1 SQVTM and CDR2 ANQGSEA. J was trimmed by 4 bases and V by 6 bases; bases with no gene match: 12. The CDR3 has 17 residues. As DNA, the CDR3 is TGCAGCGTCCGGGACAGGGGGCGCGAAAGCTTCACCGGGGAGCTGTTTTTT. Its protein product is CSVRDRGRESFTGELFF.

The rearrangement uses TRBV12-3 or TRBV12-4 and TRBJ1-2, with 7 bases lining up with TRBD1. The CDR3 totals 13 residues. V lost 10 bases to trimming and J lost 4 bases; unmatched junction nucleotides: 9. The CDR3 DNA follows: TGTGCCATAGGACAGGCGATATCCTATGGCTACACCTTC. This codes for CAIGQAISYGYTF.

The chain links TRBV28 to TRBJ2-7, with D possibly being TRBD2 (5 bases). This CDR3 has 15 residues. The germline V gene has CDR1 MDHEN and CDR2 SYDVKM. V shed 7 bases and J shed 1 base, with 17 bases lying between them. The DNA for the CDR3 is TGTGCCAGCACACCCAGCCCGGGATGTTCCTACGAGCAGTACTTC. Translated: CASTPSPGCSYEQYF.

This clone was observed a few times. CDR3 DNA sequence: TGTGCCAGCAGTCTTACAGGCTTCGACAGTGAAGCTTTCTTT. Amino acids: CASSLTGFDSEAFF. The V and J genes are TRBV6-1 and TRBJ1-1, with TRBD1 as a possible D gene (5 bases). CDR3 length: 14 amino acids. V dropped 5 bases and J dropped 7 bases, with 17 bases sitting between them. CDR1 and CDR2 (germline): MNHNS, SASEGT.

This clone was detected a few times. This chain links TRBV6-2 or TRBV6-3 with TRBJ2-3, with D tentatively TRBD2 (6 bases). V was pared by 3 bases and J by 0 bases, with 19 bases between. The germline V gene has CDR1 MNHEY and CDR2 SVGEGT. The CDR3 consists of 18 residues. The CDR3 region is CASSYEAGWGTSTDTQYF. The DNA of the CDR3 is TGTGCCAGCAGTTATGAGGCGGGGTGGGGGACCAGCACAGATACGCAGTATTTT.

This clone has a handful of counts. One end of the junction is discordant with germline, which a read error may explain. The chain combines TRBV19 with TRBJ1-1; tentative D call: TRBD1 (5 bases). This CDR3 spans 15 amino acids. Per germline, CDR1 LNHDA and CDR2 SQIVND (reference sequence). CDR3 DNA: TGTGCCAGTAGTATTTGGGGCAGAATGAACACTGAAGCTTTATTT. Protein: CASSIWGRMNTEALF.